The clone carrying this TCR beta chain was recorded once. V shed 5 bases, J shed 4 bases, and the junction held 5 bases outside the gene matches. CDR3 size: 14 residues. CDR1 is SNHLY, CDR2 FYNNEI, per germline. The data stem from a study of blood T cells in healthy people across ages. A second roughly 6 to 12 cycle PCR used barcoded and J-beta primers. Via MiXCR, TCRdb re-called the 5' RACE reads, giving one row per CDR3 protein. Seen here are approximately 1.5 million distinct CDR3 sequences, roughly 32% observed once, and the top ten hold roughly 12%. The chain carries TRBV2 and TRBJ1-1, with 9 nucleotides matching TRBD1. The TCR sequence derives from a woman aged 25 to 45 in good health. The sequencing input was blood. This CDR3 reads CASSIQGAVTEAFF. The CDR3 DNA sequence: TGTGCCAGCAGTATACAGGGGGCGGTCACTGAAGCTTTCTTT.